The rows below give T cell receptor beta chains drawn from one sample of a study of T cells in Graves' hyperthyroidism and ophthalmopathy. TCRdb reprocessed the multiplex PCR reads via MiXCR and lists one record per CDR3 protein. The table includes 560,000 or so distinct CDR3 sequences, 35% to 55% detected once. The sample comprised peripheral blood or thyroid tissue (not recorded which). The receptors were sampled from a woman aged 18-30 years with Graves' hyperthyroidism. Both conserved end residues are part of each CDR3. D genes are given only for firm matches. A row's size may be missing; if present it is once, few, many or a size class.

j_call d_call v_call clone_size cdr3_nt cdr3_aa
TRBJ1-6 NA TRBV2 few TGTGCCAGCAGTGAGAGTAGGGGTTCACCCCTCCACTTT CASSESRGSPLHF
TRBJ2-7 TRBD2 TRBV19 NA TGTGCCAGTAGTACCCTCATAGGCGGGAGGGAGCAGTACTTC CASSTLIGGREQYF
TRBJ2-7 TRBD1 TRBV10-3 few TGTGCCATCACTGGGGACAGGGCGGACGAGCAGTACTTC CAITGDRADEQYF
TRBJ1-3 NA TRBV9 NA TGTGCCAGCAGCCGGGGGGGGGTCTCTGGAAACACCATATATTTT CASSRGGVSGNTIYF
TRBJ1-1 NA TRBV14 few TGTGCCAGCAGCCAAGAGGCGGGCTACACTGAAGCTTTCTTT CASSQEAGYTEAFF
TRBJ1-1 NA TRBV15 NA TGTGCCACCACCTCCGGGACCGCAAACACTGAAGCTTTCTTT CATTSGTANTEAFF
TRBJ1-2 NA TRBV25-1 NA TGTGCCAGCAGTTCCTCCCAGGACAAGCCGCTAAAGGGCTACACCTTC CASSSSQDKPLKGYTF
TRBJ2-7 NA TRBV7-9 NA TGTGCCAGCAGCCCCATTTCGTCCGGCGAGCAGTACTTC CASSPISSGEQYF
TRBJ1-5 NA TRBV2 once TGTGCCAGCAGTCCTCAACTGGGGTGGGTTTACCAGCCCCAGCATTTT CASSPQLGWVYQPQHF
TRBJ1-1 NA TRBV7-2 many TGTGCCAGCAGCTTAGGTTACAGGGCGAACACTGAAGCTTTCTTT CASSLGYRANTEAFF
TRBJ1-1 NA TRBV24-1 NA TGTGCCAGCAGCTTCAGTCAGTACGCTGAAGCTTTCTTT CASSFSQYAEAFF
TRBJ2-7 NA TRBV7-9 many TGTGCCAGCGCACTGAGGAGCTCCTACGAGCAGTACTTC CASALRSSYEQYF
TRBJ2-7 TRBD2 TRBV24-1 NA TGTGCCACCAGTCCGGGACTAGCGGGACACGAGCAGTACTTC CATSPGLAGHEQYF
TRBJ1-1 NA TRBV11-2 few TGTGCCAGCAGCTTAGGGGCCCCCTTCCTTTGGCGTTTCTTT CASSLGAPFLWRFF
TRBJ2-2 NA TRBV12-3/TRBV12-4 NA TGTGCCAGCAGCTTTACACAGAACACCGGGGAGCTGTTTTTT CASSFTQNTGELFF
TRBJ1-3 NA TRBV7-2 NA TGTGCCAGCAGTTACACACCCTCTGGAAACACCATATATTTT CASSYTPSGNTIYF
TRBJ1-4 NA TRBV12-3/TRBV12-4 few TGTGCCAGCAGTTTCGAACAGGGTGGGGAAAAACTGTTTTTT CASSFEQGGEKLFF
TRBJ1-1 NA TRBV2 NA TGTGCCAGCAGCCCTCGGAGGACTGAAGCTTTCTTT CASSPRRTEAFF
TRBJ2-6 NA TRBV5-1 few TGCGCCAGCAGCTCCCCAGGGGGGATCTCTGGGGCCAACGTCCTGACTTTC CASSSPGGISGANVLTF
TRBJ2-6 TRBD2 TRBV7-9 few TGTGCCAGCACTCGACTAGCGGAGCTCTCTGGGGCCAACGTCCTGACTTTC CASTRLAELSGANVLTF
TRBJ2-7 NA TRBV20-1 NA TGCAGTGCCGGCAAGTCCGGGAGAGGGTACGAGCAGTACTTC CSAGKSGRGYEQYF
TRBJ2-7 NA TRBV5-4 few TGTGCCAGTGGTAGTTCTCGCTCCTACGAGCAGTACTTC CASGSSRSYEQYF
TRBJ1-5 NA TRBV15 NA TGTGCCACCAAGTTCGGTGAACAGCCCCAGCATTTT CATKFGEQPQHF
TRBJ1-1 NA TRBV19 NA TGTGCCAGTAGTATACCGGGCATGAACACTGAAGCTTTCTTT CASSIPGMNTEAFF
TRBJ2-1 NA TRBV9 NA TGTGCCAGCAGCCCCGGTGACGGTGAGCAGTTCTTC CASSPGDGEQFF
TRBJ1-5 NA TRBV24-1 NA TGTGCCACCAGTTACGGGGGCAATCAGCCCCAGCATTTT CATSYGGNQPQHF
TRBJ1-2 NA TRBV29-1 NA TGCAGCTTTGCACAGGAAGCTAACTATGGCTACACCTTC CSFAQEANYGYTF
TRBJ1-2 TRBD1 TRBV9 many TGTGCCAGCAGCGTAGGAGGCAGGGGGCCTGGCTACACCTTC CASSVGGRGPGYTF
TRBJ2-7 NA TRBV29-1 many TGCAGCGCAGAAGCTGACAGCTACGAGCAGTACTTC CSAEADSYEQYF
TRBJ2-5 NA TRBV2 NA TGTGCCATCAGTGGGGGGACGGTGGTGGAGACCCAGTACTTC CAISGGTVVETQYF
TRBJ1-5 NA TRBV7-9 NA TGTGCCAGCATCCTGGGGGGTCAGCCCCAGCATTTT CASILGGQPQHF
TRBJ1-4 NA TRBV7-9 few TGTGCCAGCAGCTTAGCTGGCAGGGGCCGAACTAATGAAAAACTGTTTTTT CASSLAGRGRTNEKLFF
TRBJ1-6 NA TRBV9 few TGTGCCAGCAGCCCACAGGTTTCGAGGAATTCACCCCTCCACTTT CASSPQVSRNSPLHF
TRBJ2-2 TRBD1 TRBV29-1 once TGCAGCGTTAGACAGGGGAGAGACGGGGAGCTGTTTTTT CSVRQGRDGELFF
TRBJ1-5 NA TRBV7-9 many TGTGCCAGCAGCTTAGAAGGAACTCAGCCCCAGCATTTT CASSLEGTQPQHF
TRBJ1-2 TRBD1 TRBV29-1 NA TGCAGCCATCCGACAGGGTCGGACTATGGCTACACCTTC CSHPTGSDYGYTF
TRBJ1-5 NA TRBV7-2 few TGTGCCAGCAGCCCTAGTTCGGGACACTTCAATCAGCCCCAGCATTTT CASSPSSGHFNQPQHF
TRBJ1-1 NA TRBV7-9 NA TGCGCCAGCAGCTGGAAGGGGGGCCCCCGGGAAGCTTTCTTT CASSWKGGPREAFF
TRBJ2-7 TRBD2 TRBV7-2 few TGTGCCAGCAGCTTTAGCGGGACGCTTTCCTACGAGCAGTACTTC CASSFSGTLSYEQYF
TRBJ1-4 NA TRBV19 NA TGTGCCACCAGTTCCGGTACCGCAACTAATGAAAAACTGTTTTTT CATSSGTATNEKLFF
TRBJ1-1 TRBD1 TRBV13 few TGTGCCAGCAGCTTAGACGACAGGGGTACTGAAGCTTTCTTT CASSLDDRGTEAFF
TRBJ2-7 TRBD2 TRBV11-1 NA TGTGCCAGCAGCTTGGTGGCGGGAGGTATCTCCTACGAGCAGTACTTC CASSLVAGGISYEQYF
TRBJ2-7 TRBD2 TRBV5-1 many TGCGCCAGCAGCGCCGGAGGGACTAGCGGGAGATCACGTTACGAGCAGTACTTC CASSAGGTSGRSRYEQYF
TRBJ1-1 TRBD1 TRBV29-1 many TGCAGCGTTGATGACAGGGCGAGGACTGAAGCTTTCTTT CSVDDRARTEAFF
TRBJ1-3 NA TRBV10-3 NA TGTGCCATCAACGAGGGGAAGAACACCATATATTTT CAINEGKNTIYF
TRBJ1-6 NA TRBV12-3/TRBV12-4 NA TGTGCCAGCAGTTTAGGCAGGGTTAATTCACCCCTCCACTTT CASSLGRVNSPLHF
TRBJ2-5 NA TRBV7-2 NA TGTGCCAGCAGCCGGGACAGCGGGGAGACCCAGTACTTC CASSRDSGETQYF
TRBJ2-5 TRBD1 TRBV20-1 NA TGCAGTGCCCGCCAGGGGGCAGGAGAGACCCAGTACTTC CSARQGAGETQYF
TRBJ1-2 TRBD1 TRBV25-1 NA TGTGCCAGCAGTGACCCCGGGACAGGGTTCTATGGCTACACCTTC CASSDPGTGFYGYTF
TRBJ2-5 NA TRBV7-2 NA TGTGCCAGCAGCCAAGAAATTGGATCAGGGGAGACCCAGTACTTC CASSQEIGSGETQYF
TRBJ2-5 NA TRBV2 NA TGTGCCAGCAGTGTGCCCCGACAGCAGTACCAAGAGTCCCAGTACTTC CASSVPRQQYQESQYF
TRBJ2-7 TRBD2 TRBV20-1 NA TGCAGTGCGCCTTCTAGCGGAGACTACGAGCAGTACTTC CSAPSSGDYEQYF
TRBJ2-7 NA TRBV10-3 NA TGTGCCATCAGTGTTTTGGAACAGGGGGGGAGCTACGAGCAGTACTTC CAISVLEQGGSYEQYF